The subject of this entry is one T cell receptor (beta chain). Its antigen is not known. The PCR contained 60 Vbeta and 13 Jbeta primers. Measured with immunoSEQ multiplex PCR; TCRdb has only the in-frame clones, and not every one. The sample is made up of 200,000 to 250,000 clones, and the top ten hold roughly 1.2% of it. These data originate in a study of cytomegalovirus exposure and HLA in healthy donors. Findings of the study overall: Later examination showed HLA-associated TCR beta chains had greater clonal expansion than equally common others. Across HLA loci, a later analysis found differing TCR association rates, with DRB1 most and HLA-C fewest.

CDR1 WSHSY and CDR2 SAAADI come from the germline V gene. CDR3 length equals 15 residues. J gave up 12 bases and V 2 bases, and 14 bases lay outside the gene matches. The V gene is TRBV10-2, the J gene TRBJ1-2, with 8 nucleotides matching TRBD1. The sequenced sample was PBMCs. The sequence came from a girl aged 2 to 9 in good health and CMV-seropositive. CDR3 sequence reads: CASSEDRGFGLHNTF. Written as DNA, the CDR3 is TGCGCCAGCAGTGAGGACAGGGGCTTCGGACTGCACAACACCTTC.